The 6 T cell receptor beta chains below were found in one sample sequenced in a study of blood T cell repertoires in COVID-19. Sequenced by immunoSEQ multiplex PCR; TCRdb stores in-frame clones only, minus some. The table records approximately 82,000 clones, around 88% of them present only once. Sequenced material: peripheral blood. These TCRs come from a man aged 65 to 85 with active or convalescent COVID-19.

CDR3 in DNA: TGTGCCACATCACAGGGAGGGAATTCACCCCTCCACTTT. Amino acids: CATSQGGNSPLHF. The chain carries TRBV27 and TRBJ1-6; D is perhaps TRBD1 (6 bases). Germline V lookup: CDR1 MNHEY, CDR2 SMNVEV (reference sequence). The length of the CDR3 is 13 residues. V was shortened by 10 bases and J by 7 bases, with 14 bases between the two germline ends.

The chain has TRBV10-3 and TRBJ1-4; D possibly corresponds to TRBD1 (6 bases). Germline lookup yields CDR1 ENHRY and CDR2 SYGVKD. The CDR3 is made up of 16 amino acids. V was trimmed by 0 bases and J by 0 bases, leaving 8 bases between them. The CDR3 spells CAISESGQSTNEKLFF. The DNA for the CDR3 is TGTGCCATCAGTGAGTCCGGACAGTCAACTAATGAAAAACTGTTTTTT.

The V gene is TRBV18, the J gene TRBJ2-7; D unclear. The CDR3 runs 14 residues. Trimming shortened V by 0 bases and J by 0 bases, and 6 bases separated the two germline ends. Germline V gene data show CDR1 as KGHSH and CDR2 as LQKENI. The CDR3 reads CASSPPASSYEQYF. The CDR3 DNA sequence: TGTGCCAGCTCACCACCGGCTAGCTCCTACGAGCAGTACTTC.

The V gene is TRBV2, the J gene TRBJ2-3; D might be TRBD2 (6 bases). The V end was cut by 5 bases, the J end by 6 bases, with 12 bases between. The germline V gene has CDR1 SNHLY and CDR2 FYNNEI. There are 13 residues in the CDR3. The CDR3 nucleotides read TGTGCCAGCAGTCTAGCGCCTCGGGATACGCAGTATTTT. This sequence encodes CASSLAPRDTQYF.

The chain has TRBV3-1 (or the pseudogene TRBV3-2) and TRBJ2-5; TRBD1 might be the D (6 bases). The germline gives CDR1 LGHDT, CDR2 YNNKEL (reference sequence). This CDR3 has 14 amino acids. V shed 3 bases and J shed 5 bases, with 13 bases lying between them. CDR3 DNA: TGTGCCAGCAGCCAGGGTCGACAGGTGGAGACCCAGTACTTC. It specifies CASSQGRQVETQYF.

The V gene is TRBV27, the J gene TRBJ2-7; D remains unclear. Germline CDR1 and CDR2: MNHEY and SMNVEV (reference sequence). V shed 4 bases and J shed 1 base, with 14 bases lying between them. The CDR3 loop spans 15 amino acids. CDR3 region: CASSSVRSPSYEQYF. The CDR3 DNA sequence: TGTGCCAGCAGTTCCGTTCGGAGCCCGTCCTACGAGCAGTACTTC.